This T cell receptor beta chain was sequenced during a study of blood T cell repertoires in COVID-19 (dated by TCRdb to the early 2020s). Broadly, across the study: Samples from collaborators originated in the United States, Italy and Spain and spanned both the acute and convalescent phases of COVID-19. The material from the prospective study consisted of cDNA or gDNA derived from T cells, B-cell-depleted T cells, or PBMCs. The dataset comprised deeply sampled blood TCRbeta repertoires from subjects exposed to, actively infected with, or recovered from COVID-19. A freely available public database, intended as a resource for researchers studying the immune response to SARS-CoV-2, is where the repertoires were released. The samples were drawn from two sources: the first 160 participants of the ongoing ImmuneRACE study, and 950 to 1,500 subjects contributed by 6 global collaborators. A de-identified subject ID, COVID-19 status, age in years and sex were almost always included in the sample metadata. Where available, HLA class I and class II types were taken from metadata supplied by the sample provider and were not determined by assay-based typing.

TCRbeta CDR3 regions were amplified from genomic DNA using the immunoSEQ Assay, a bias-controlled multiplex PCR. Concerning the study's data processing: Within the assay, amplification of reference gene primers was used to estimate how many nucleated cells each sample contained. Sequence reads were collapsed and filtered to measure the absolute abundance of every unique TCRbeta CDR3 rearrangement. Productive Simpson clonality was computed per sample as the square root of Simpson's diversity index over productive rearrangements. This immuneACCESS table, as held by TCRdb, lists in-frame sequences with V and J called but not all clones. Of the missing ones, under half trace to an unresolved V gene in checked studies; the others have no known cause. V, J and clone size derive from that table, while D and trimming were established from the DNA sequence. The sample yields 400,000 to 550,000 clones; 80% to 90% were counted once. More than 4% of the sample is taken by the ten largest.

The paper as a whole reports these results and caveats: How much clinical and demographic metadata was included differed by source and by participant, and the metadata was provided uncurated.

The CDR3 runs 16 residues from the cysteine to the phenylalanine. The read is trimmed to its CDR3 DNA, 48 bases read in frame from base 1. V and J lose 4 bases and 3 bases, and a span of 14 bases separates them. CDR1 KGHDR and CDR2 SFDVKD were looked up in the germline V gene. Each collaborating institution followed its own protocols to collect whole blood in K2EDTA tubes. For TCRbeta analysis, collaborator samples were shipped as frozen whole blood, as isolated PBMCs, or as DNA extracted from either sample type. With respect to this clone: Its antigen remains unidentified. Base qualities are not recorded, but no much larger clone differs from it by a single base.

This sequence was found in a woman between 25 and 40 years old with acute or convalescent COVID-19. This receptor chain uses TRBV24-1 and TRBJ2-2; TRBD1 is a possible D gene, resting on 6 matching bases. The sequenced material came from peripheral blood. The bases are TGTGCCACCAGTGACCCGAGACAGGTAGACACCGGGGAGCTGTTTTTT. This sequence encodes CATSDPRQVDTGELFF.